A single sample is the source of the 22 T cell receptor beta chains below, sequenced in a study of PD-L1 blockade in urothelial cancer. Time point defined: peripheral blood 6 weeks after treatment start. Sequencing was performed with immunoSEQ multiplex PCR; in TCRdb, only in-frame clones are kept and a portion is missing. This table has 40,000 or so clones, about 86% appearing once. The input for sequencing was PBMCs, taken around atezolizumab (anti-PD-L1) treatment. The receptors come from a man in his 60s with urothelial cancer.

The rearrangement joins TRBV6-1 to TRBJ2-5; a weak D match, TRBD1 (6 bases). CDR3 length equals 13 residues. V was pared by 1 base and J by 4 bases, with 7 bases between. Germline V lookup: CDR1 MNHNS, CDR2 SASEGT. The CDR3 spells CASSEGRGETQYF. Here the CDR3 DNA reads TGTGCCAGCAGTGAAGGCAGGGGAGAGACCCAGTACTTC.

This clone has just one count. This chain uses TRBV18 with TRBJ2-1; 10 positions match TRBD2. From germline, CDR1 is KGHSH and CDR2 LQKENI. The J segment lost 12 bases and the V segment lost 6 bases, leaving 14 bases of the junction unmatched. The CDR3 is 15 amino acids. In DNA, the CDR3 is TGTGCCAGCTCGGCGGGACTAGCGTCCCGTTATGTGCAGTTCTTC. Translated, it gives CASSAGLASRYVQFF. Based on the CDR3 plus reference TRBV18 and TRBJ2-1, the full variable domain is NAGVMQNPRHLVRRRGQEARLRCSPMKGHSHVYWYRQLPEEGLKFMVYLQKENIIDESGMPKERFSAEFPKEGPSILRIQQVVRGDSAAYFCASSAGLASRYVQFFGPGTRLTVL.

This clone was detected only once. This sequence joins TRBV19 and TRBJ1-1, with a weak D call TRBD1 (5 bases). Deletions cut 3 bases from V and 1 base from J, with 9 bases between. The CDR3 runs to 14 residues. CDR1 is LNHDA, CDR2 SQIVND, per germline (reference sequence). Written as DNA, the CDR3 is TGTGCCAGTAGTATCGGAGGGGCGAACACTGAAGCTTTCTTT. It encodes CASSIGGANTEAFF.

The chain combines TRBV5-6 with TRBJ2-7; TRBD1 is a possible D gene (5 bases). V was clipped by 1 base and J by 0 bases, with 11 bases between them. The CDR3 contains 15 residues. CDR1 and CDR2 (germline): SGHDT, YYEEEE. The CDR3 sequence: CASSLWGRNSYEQYF. For the CDR3, the DNA is TGTGCCAGCAGCTTGTGGGGCAGGAACTCCTACGAGCAGTACTTC.

This chain uses TRBV6-5 with TRBJ2-4; 7 bases line up with TRBD2. J lost 7 bases, V lost 0 bases, and 3 bases had no gene match. CDR3 length: 14 amino acids. Germline CDR1 reads MNHEY; CDR2 reads SVGAGI. CDR3 in amino acids: CASSYSTGGNIQYF. The CDR3 coding sequence is TGTGCCAGCAGTTACTCGACCGGGGGGAACATTCAGTACTTC.

This clone showed up just once. The chain has TRBV5-5 and TRBJ1-2; D remains unclear. The CDR3 spans 15 residues. CDR1 is SGHKS and CDR2 is YYEKEE in the germline V gene (reference sequence). V was clipped by 3 bases and J by 3 bases, with 15 bases between them. In DNA form, the CDR3 reads TGTGCCAGCAGCTCCTCTCCTTCGGGAGACTATGGCTACACCTTC. This encodes CASSSSPSGDYGYTF.

DNA of the CDR3: TGTGCCAGCAGCTTAAGTCCCCAGAATGGCTACACCTTC. Translated, it gives CASSLSPQNGYTF. The chain links TRBV7-2 to TRBJ1-2; D is uncertain. Germline assignment: CDR1 SGHTA and CDR2 FQGNSA. V was trimmed by 2 bases and J by 6 bases, leaving 10 bases between them. The CDR3 has 13 residues.

The rearrangement links TRBV25-1 to TRBJ2-1; the match to TRBD1 covers 7 bases. Germline CDR1 reads MGHDK; CDR2 reads SYGVNS. With 1 base clipped from V and 8 bases from J, the junction kept 11 bases outside the gene matches. The CDR3 extends over 16 amino acids. The CDR3 sequence: CASSESLGPGGYEQFF. Here the CDR3 DNA reads TGTGCCAGCAGTGAATCTCTGGGGCCAGGGGGTTATGAGCAGTTCTTC. The whole variable domain, remainder taken from reference TRBV25-1 and TRBJ2-1, is EADIYQTPRYLVIGTGKKITLECSQTMGHDKMYWYQQDPGMELHLIHYSYGVNSTEKGDLSSESTVSRIRTEHFPLTLESARPSHTSQYLCASSESLGPGGYEQFFGPGTRLTVL.

The chain combines TRBV5-1 with TRBJ1-1; D possibly corresponds to TRBD1 (6 bases). Germline assignment: CDR1 SGHRS and CDR2 YFSETQ. Trimming took off 0 bases at V and 0 bases at J, with 6 bases between the two ends. The length of the CDR3 is 14 residues. The CDR3: CASSLGQVNTEAFF. The CDR3 bases are TGCGCCAGCAGCTTGGGACAGGTGAACACTGAAGCTTTCTTT.

This chain uses TRBV7-8 with TRBJ1-1, with TRBD1 matching over 9 bases. The germline V gene has CDR1 SGHVS and CDR2 FQNEAQ. The CDR3 is 17 amino acids. The junction had 11 bases not matched to a gene; V was cut back by 5 bases and J by 1 base. CDR3 DNA sequence: TGTGCCAGCAGCACTCGGACAGGGGCGACTCGGAACACTGAAGCTTTCTTT. This gives the protein CASSTRTGATRNTEAFF. Supplemented by reference TRBV7-8 and TRBJ1-1, the full variable domain reads GAGVSQSPRYKVAKRGQDVALRCDPISGHVSLFWYQQALGQGPEFLTYFQNEAQLDKSGLPSDRFFAERPEGSVSTLKIQRTQQEDSAVYLCASSTRTGATRNTEAFFGQGTRLTVV.

V gene TRBV5-1 combines with J gene TRBJ2-3; maybe TRBD2 (6 bases). Deletions cut 5 bases from V and 2 bases from J, with 9 bases between. This CDR3 is 13 amino acids long. The germline CDR1 and CDR2 sequences are SGHRS and YFSETQ. The CDR3 DNA reads TGCGCCAGCAGTACGGGGGACACAGATACGCAGTATTTT. Its translation is CASSTGDTDTQYF. Full variable domain (outside the CDR3, taken from reference TRBV5-1 and TRBJ2-3): KAGVTQTPRYLIKTRGQQVTLSCSPISGHRSVSWYQQTPGQGLQFLFEYFSETQRNKGNFPGRFSGRQFSNSRSEMNVSTLELGDSALYLCASSTGDTDTQYFGPGTRLTVL.

The chain carries TRBV11-2 and TRBJ2-2; TRBD2 aligns across 8 bases. Germline values: CDR1 SGHAT, CDR2 FQNNGV. CDR3 length: 15 amino acids. V shed 1 base and J 5 bases; nucleotides not matched to a gene: 3. Here the CDR3 reads CASSLGTSRTGELFF. In DNA, the CDR3 is TGTGCCAGCAGCTTAGGGACTAGCAGGACCGGGGAGCTGTTTTTT. Together with reference TRBV11-2 and TRBJ2-2, the CDR3 gives the full variable domain: EAGVAQSPRYKIIEKRQSVAFWCNPISGHATLYWYQQILGQGPKLLIQFQNNGVVDDSQLPKDRFSAERLKGVDSTLKIQPAKLEDSAVYLCASSLGTSRTGELFFGEGSRLTVL.

The chain combines TRBV2 with TRBJ2-3; 13 positions match TRBD2. Per germline, CDR1 SNHLY and CDR2 FYNNEI. V gave up 4 bases and J gave up 3 bases; unmatched junction bases: 10. The CDR3 runs to 18 residues. Written as DNA, the CDR3 is TGTGCCAGCAGTGGAAGAGGGATACTAGCGGGGGGGACAGATACGCAGTATTTT. This sequence encodes CASSGRGILAGGTDTQYF.

The V and J genes are TRBV7-3 and TRBJ1-1; 12 bases agree with TRBD1. Trimming cost V 5 bases and J 11 bases; bases outside gene matches: 3. Looked up from germline, CDR1 is SGHTA and CDR2 is FQGTGA. This CDR3 has 12 amino acids. The CDR3 nucleotides read TGTGCCAGCAGCCCCGGGACAGGGGGCGCTTTCTTT. Protein sequence: CASSPGTGGAFF. Using reference TRBV7-3 and TRBJ1-1 for the parts outside the CDR3, the full variable domain is GAGVSQTPSNKVTEKGKYVELRCDPISGHTALYWYRQSLGQGPEFLIYFQGTGAADDSGLPNDRFFAVRPEGSVSTLKIQRTERGDSAVYLCASSPGTGGAFFGQGTRLTVV.

The table lists this clone with a count of one. CDR3 residues: CASSNSQAGEKLFF. CDR3 DNA: TGCGCCAGCAGCAACAGTCAGGCGGGCGAAAAACTGTTTTTT. The chain carries TRBV5-1 and TRBJ1-4; D uncertain. V shed 4 bases and J shed 8 bases, with 15 bases lying between them. CDR1 and CDR2 (germline): SGHRS, YFSETQ. The CDR3 is 14 amino acids. The variable domain in full, completed from reference TRBV5-1 and TRBJ1-4, reads KAGVTQTPRYLIKTRGQQVTLSCSPISGHRSVSWYQQTPGQGLQFLFEYFSETQRNKGNFPGRFSGRQFSNSRSEMNVSTLELGDSALYLCASSNSQAGEKLFFGSGTQLSVL.

The genes are TRBV29-1 and TRBJ2-2, with D hard to call. Germline V CDR1 and CDR2: SQVTM, ANQGSEA. V lost 4 bases to trimming and J lost 0 bases, with 9 bases between them. The CDR3 sequence is 14 residues long. The CDR3 DNA reads as TGCAGCGTTGCAGGAATAGCGAACACCGGGGAGCTGTTTTTT. Translating gives CSVAGIANTGELFF.

This clone occurred a few times. The chain couples TRBV5-4 to TRBJ1-2, with unresolved D. V was trimmed by 4 bases and J by 7 bases, leaving 11 bases between them. The CDR3 contains 12 residues. Germline loops: CDR1 SGHNT, CDR2 YYREEE (reference sequence). The CDR3 loop is CASSPRVGGYTF. DNA of the CDR3: TGTGCCAGCAGCCCCCGAGTTGGTGGCTACACCTTC.

The chain couples TRBV5-4 to TRBJ1-1; D uncertain. This CDR3 has 13 amino acids. The germline V gene has CDR1 SGHNT and CDR2 YYREEE (reference sequence). V gave up 7 bases and J gave up 1 base, with 11 bases separating them. CDR3: CASQRWQNTEAFF. The CDR3 bases are TGTGCCAGCCAACGTTGGCAGAACACTGAAGCTTTCTTT.

The chain couples TRBV11-2 to TRBJ1-1, with 9 bases matching TRBD1. The CDR3 runs 13 residues. V was clipped by 5 bases and J by 5 bases; unmatched bases: 3. Germline-derived CDR1 and CDR2 are SGHAT and FQNNGV. CDR3 residues: CASSQDRGTEAFF. DNA of the CDR3: TGTGCCAGCAGCCAAGACAGGGGGACTGAAGCTTTCTTT.

The V and J genes are TRBV19 and TRBJ1-4, with 7 bases aligning to TRBD1. Germline V gene data show CDR1 as LNHDA and CDR2 as SQIVND (reference sequence). The ends lost 7 bases at V and 0 bases at J; junction bases unmatched: 2. There are 14 residues in the CDR3. CDR3 bases: TGTGCCAGTACCGACAGGGCAACTAATGAAAAACTGTTTTTT. As protein: CASTDRATNEKLFF.

For the CDR3, the DNA is TGTGCCTGGAGTCTGTGGACAGGGGGCGCGACTGGAAACACCATATATTTT. This encodes CAWSLWTGGATGNTIYF. The gene calls are TRBV30 and TRBJ1-3; 11 bases line up with TRBD1. The CDR3 sequence is 17 residues long. Germline CDR1 GTSNPN, CDR2 SVGIG (reference sequence). J was trimmed by 2 bases and V by 2 bases; bases with no gene match: 8.

This sequence joins TRBV7-9 and TRBJ1-2; D might be TRBD1 (6 bases). Trimming shortened V by 4 bases and J by 8 bases, and 17 bases separated the two germline ends. Germline CDR1 reads SEHNR; CDR2 reads FQNEAQ (reference sequence). The CDR3 spans 14 residues. CDR3 in DNA: TGTGCCAGCAGCTCCAAGACAGGCCGGGGAGGCTACACCTTC. It yields the protein CASSSKTGRGGYTF.